A selection of T cell receptor beta chains follows, all from one sample in a study of cytomegalovirus exposure and HLA in healthy donors. TCRdb keeps only in-frame clones here, not all; method: immunoSEQ multiplex PCR. The table has 75,000 to 100,000 clones, 50% to 80% seen once. The sample consisted of PBMCs. These TCRs come from a man aged 55 to 69 in good health and CMV-seronegative. CDR3s include the opening cysteine and the closing phenylalanine or tryptophan.

CDR3 length,V gene,J gene,CDR3 protein
15,TRBV5-6,TRBJ1-1,CASSLSGTKNTEAFF
15,TRBV7-3,TRBJ2-2,CASSPPGGGAGELFF
17,TRBV28,TRBJ1-2,CASTEEGATLTLGGYTF
15,TRBV30,TRBJ1-4,CAWSPPGTAGGKLFF
15,TRBV9,TRBJ2-1,CASSVRMGSYNEQFF
14,TRBV30,TRBJ1-3,CAWSRTGSGNTIYF
14,TRBV7-8,TRBJ1-4,CAGIPGTTNEKLFF
15,TRBV28,TRBJ1-6,CASLPTGKTNSPLHF
14,TRBV5-1,TRBJ1-2,CASRYNSGVYGYTF
17,TRBV5-5,TRBJ1-1,CASSLGTGSVRNTEAFF
14,TRBV11-2,TRBJ2-1,CASSLDRAYNEQFF
14,TRBV5-1,TRBJ2-7,CASSLVVNNYEQYF
13,TRBV2,TRBJ1-2,CASKRDRGDGYTF
17,TRBV28,TRBJ2-3,CASTPAVGGASTDTQYF
15,TRBV19,TRBJ2-2,CASRYSGTNTGELFF
15,TRBV18,TRBJ1-4,CASSPPGGEWEKLFF
14,TRBV7-2,TRBJ1-5,CASSPRGGWQPQHF
15,TRBV7-2,TRBJ2-2,CASNVLAEYTGELFF
16,TRBV15,TRBJ1-4,CATSEGWKATNEKLFF
13,TRBV10-3,TRBJ2-5,CAISESYTETQYF
18,TRBV28,TRBJ2-6,CASSFPGRRSSGANVLTF
11,TRBV7-9,TRBJ2-7,CSSSRQQGVSF
18,TRBV7-9,TRBJ2-6,CASSGPGQGYSGANVLTF
16,TRBV28,TRBJ2-4,CASSLPLRGAKNIQYF
18,TRBV30,TRBJ2-1,CASQTSSGGYKKINEQFF
14,TRBV19,TRBJ1-1,CASSTAGQGTEAFF
14,TRBV6-1,TRBJ2-2,CASPGTGTTGELFF
14,TRBV7-2,TRBJ2-3,CASSLSRGTDTQYF
13,TRBV28,TRBJ2-5,CASTRGAVETQYF
14,TRBV5-6,TRBJ1-5,CASSLGQNNQPQHF
13,TRBV6-5,TRBJ2-7,CASSWRGGVEQYF
13,TRBV7-8,TRBJ2-7,CASIMGGSYEQYF
18,TRBV19,TRBJ2-2,CASSLVGLAGINTGELFF
15,TRBV19,TRBJ2-3,CASSGDRVTSDTQYF
15,TRBV9,TRBJ2-1,CASSSLGGPYNEQFF
11,TRBV2,TRBJ1-2,CASNRLGSYTF
15,TRBV7-7,TRBJ2-5,CASSPSGGAQETQYF